This TCR beta chain appears in the sequencing data of a study of blood T cell repertoires in COVID-19. Profiled with immunoSEQ multiplex PCR; TCRdb holds only in-frame clones, not every one. Of 80,000 or so clones listed, approximately 85% are singletons. Material for sequencing was peripheral blood. The receptor's source is a man aged 50-59 years with COVID-19, enrolled during active disease.

CDR3 in DNA: TGTGCCATCATGGACAGGGGTCGAACAGATACGCAGTATTTT. Encoded protein: CAIMDRGRTDTQYF. The chain joins TRBV10-3 to TRBJ2-3; TRBD1 matches 9 bases. Germline CDR1 and CDR2: ENHRY and SYGVKD. This CDR3 has 14 residues. Unmatched junction bases numbered 5, after V lost 7 bases and J lost 3 bases.